This T cell receptor beta chain is drawn from a study of T-cell reconstitution after alpha-beta-depleted transplantation in children (dated by TCRdb to 2015 to 2016). General notes on the study: T-cell immune reconstitution after TCRalphabeta/CD19-depleted allogeneic hematopoietic cell transplantation in children was quantitatively tracked in the study by means of TCR repertoire profiling. Broad study findings and their caveats: The apparently early recovery of alphabetaT-cell counts about two months after transplant reportedly depended on only several hundred rapidly expanded clones that came from non-depleted graft cells. In some patients, the high TCRbeta diversity seen at day 60 was put down to recipient T cells and intrathymic progenitors that had survived conditioning. Over the following months the frequencies of hyperexpanded clones went down, and after one year T-cell counts and TCRbeta diversity were mostly credited to newly produced T cells.

Sample treatment or condition, as interpreted from the label and publication: allogeneic hematopoietic cell transplantation with graft depleted of TCRalphabeta T cells and CD19 B cells. Transplant recipients were children who received TCRalphabeta/CD19-depleted allogeneic hematopoietic cell grafts. Preparation of the library involved PCR. Sequencing was performed on an Illumina HiSeq 2500. TCR libraries were prepared with molecular barcoding, using unique molecular identifiers to normalize TCRbeta repertoire quantification. The public sequencing data were trimmed at Q25 with fastp and processed into clonotypes with MiXCR by TCRdb, which kept only in-frame beta chains. Records with the same CDR3 protein are collapsed into one entry carrying the most frequent genes and DNA. Here the sample has fewer than 550,000 distinct CDR3 sequences; 10% occur a single time. Roughly 2% of the sample is held by the ten biggest clonotypes.

The germline V gene encodes CDR1 KGHSH and CDR2 LQKENI. From the cysteine up to the phenylalanine, the CDR3 has a length of 13 residues. Of the read, only the CDR3 DNA is kept; its 39 bases are in frame from base 1. V drops 3 bases and J drops 14 bases, leaving 14 bases in between. This clonotype has at least ten counts. Its antigen remains unidentified. The record has no base qualities; no much larger clone is one base away. The TCR comes from a child between 2 and 9 years old with inherited bone marrow failure, due to receive a stem cell transplant. Rearrangement joined TRBV18 to TRBJ1-6, and perhaps TRBD1 as D gene, on 6 matching bases. The source was PBMCs, collected before TCRalphabeta/CD19-depleted stem cell transplant. The bases are TGTGCCAGCTCACCCGACAGGCAGCAAGCCCTCCACTTT. Translated, this is CASSPDRQQALHF.